One and the same sample provided the 3 T cell receptor beta chains below, sequenced in a study of T-cell reconstitution after alpha-beta-depleted transplantation in children. It was with unique molecular identifiers that the TCRbeta library was prepared. Each CDR3 protein is one row after TCRdb ran MiXCR on the PCR reads. The sample includes some 450,000 distinct CDR3 sequences, 43% seen only once; the top ten take 25% to 30%. This specimen was PBMCs, taken before TCRalphabeta/CD19-depleted stem cell transplant. The receptors shown here come from a girl aged 2 to 10 with aplastic anemia, due to receive a stem cell transplant.

The sample holds a few counts of this clonotype. The chain couples TRBV7-9 to TRBJ2-5; D may correspond to TRBD1 or TRBD2 (5 bases each). The CDR3 is 15 residues long. Germline CDR1 is SEHNR and CDR2 is FQNEAQ (reference sequence). Trimming shortened V by 5 bases and J by 2 bases, and 15 bases separated the two germline ends. DNA for the CDR3: TGTGCCAGCAGCCAAGGGTGGGACGGACAAGAGACCCAGTACTTC. Translated, it gives CASSQGWDGQETQYF.

This clonotype was found a few times. The V and J genes are TRBV20-1 and TRBJ2-5, with a weak D call TRBD2 (6 bases). Germline V lookup: CDR1 DFQATT, CDR2 SNEGSKA (reference sequence). This CDR3 is 14 amino acids long. The ends were cut back, 1 base at V and 1 base at J, with 10 bases in the middle. This CDR3 reads CSARGRGSQETQYF. In DNA form, the CDR3 reads TGCAGTGCTAGAGGCCGGGGGTCCCAAGAGACCCAGTACTTC.

V is TRBV7-9 and J is TRBJ2-2; D not resolved. Trimming cost V 5 bases and J 7 bases, with 17 bases left between them. There are 15 residues in the CDR3. The V gene's germline CDR1 is SEHNR and CDR2 FQNEAQ (reference sequence). CDR3 coding DNA: TGTGCCAGCAGCAACGGACCGCTCTACATCGGGGAGCTGTTTTTT. This gives the protein CASSNGPLYIGELFF.